The T cell receptor (beta chain) under discussion was sequenced for a study of blood T cells in healthy people across ages. A sample-barcoded 5' primer and a J-beta primer mix were used in a second PCR of roughly 7 to 11 cycles. TCRdb reprocessed the 5' RACE reads with MiXCR, giving one entry per CDR3 protein. This table holds 1.5 million to 2 million distinct CDR3 sequences, almost 35% found once. The CDR3 numbers 13 amino acids, ends counted. Germline-derived CDR1 and CDR2 are MDHEN and SYDVKM. Remarks on this clonotype: The DNA is left out, because the CDR3 cannot be placed on it with certainty; the CDR3 is given as TCRdb lists it.

Sequences were obtained from blood. The source of this sequence is a woman aged 25-40 years in good health. The chain uses TRBV28 and TRBJ1-2; TRBD1 is taken as the D call from the table, unchecked against the DNA. The CDR3 sequence: CASSSSTVYGYTF.